The clone carrying this TCR beta chain has a count of ten or more. Its antigen is not known. CDR3 length: 13 residues. The germline gives CDR1 LGHDT, CDR2 YNNKEL (reference sequence). V dropped 2 bases and J dropped 7 bases, with 9 bases sitting between them. Only in-frame clones appear in the TCRdb table, and some are missing; sequencing was by immunoSEQ multiplex PCR. The data contain approximately 96,000 clones, around nine tenths of them seen just once; the ten biggest clones take up 9.5% to 13%. These data are taken from a study of T cell responses to AZD1222 COVID-19 vaccine. Study conclusions and caveats: Repertoires in all cases were sampled only once the peak T cell response had passed. Spike regions recognized by vaccine-associated CD4 TCRs spanned the protein, led by 160-218 and 743-854. A mostly white British donor set with more females was recruited, and clonal diversity was possibly underestimated.

Sequencing was performed on peripheral blood, taken 28 days after the second AZD1222 dose. V is TRBV3-1 (or the pseudogene TRBV3-2) and J is TRBJ1-5, with D perhaps TRBD1 (6 bases). The source of this sequence is an adult who received the AZD1222 COVID-19 vaccine. CDR3 in amino acids: CASSQYRDQPQHF. The DNA of the CDR3 is TGTGCCAGCAGCCAATACAGGGACCAGCCCCAGCATTTT.